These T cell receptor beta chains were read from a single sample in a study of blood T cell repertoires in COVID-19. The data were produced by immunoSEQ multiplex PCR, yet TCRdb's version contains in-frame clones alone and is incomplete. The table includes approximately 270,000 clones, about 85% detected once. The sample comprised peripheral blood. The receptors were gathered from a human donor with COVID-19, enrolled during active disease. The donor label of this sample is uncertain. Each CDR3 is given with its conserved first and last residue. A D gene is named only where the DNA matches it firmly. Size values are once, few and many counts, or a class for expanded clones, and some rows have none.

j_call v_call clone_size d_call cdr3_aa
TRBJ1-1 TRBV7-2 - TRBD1 CASSPRTGLGTEAFF
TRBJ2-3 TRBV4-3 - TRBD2 CASSHGTSGITDTQYF
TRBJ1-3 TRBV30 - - CAWTRRESGNTIYF
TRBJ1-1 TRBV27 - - CASRIRGNTEAFF
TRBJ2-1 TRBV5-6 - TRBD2 CASSWGPAGGDNEQFF
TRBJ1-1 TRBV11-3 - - CASSSGGRARAFF
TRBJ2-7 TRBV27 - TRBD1 CARSLDRVFYEQYF
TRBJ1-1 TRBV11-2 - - CASSLYTQGGEAFF
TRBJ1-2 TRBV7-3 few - CASSLNPAASGEGGYTF
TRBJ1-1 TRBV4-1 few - CASSQTGTLNTEAFF
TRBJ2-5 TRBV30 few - CAWRRDPETQYF
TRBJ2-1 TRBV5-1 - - CASSLDGPSSYNEQFF
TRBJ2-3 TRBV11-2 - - CASSRRGEESTDTQYF
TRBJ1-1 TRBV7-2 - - CASSFQGMNTEAFF
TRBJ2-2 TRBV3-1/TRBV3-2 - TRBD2 CASSQVLGLPSGELFF
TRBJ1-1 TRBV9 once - CASSVEERFGIGTEAFF
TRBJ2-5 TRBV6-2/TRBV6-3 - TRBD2 CASSRWGGETQYF
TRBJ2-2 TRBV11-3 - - CASSSTGGELFF
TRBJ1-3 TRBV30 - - CAWSKEASSGNTIYF
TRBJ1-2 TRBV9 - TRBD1 CASSVADRVYGYTF
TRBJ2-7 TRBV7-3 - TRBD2 CASSVTSGGSYEQYF
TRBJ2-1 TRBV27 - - CASSDIDSYNEQFF
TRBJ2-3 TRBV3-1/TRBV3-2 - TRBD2 CASSQVSGTSARTDTQYF
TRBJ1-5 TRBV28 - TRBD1 CASSNNNRGSNQPQHF
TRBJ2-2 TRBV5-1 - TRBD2 CASSLALAGTRELFF
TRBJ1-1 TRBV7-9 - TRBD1 CASSPRGQNTEAFF
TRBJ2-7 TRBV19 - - CASSIRLGTYEQYF
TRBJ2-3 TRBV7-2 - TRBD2 CASSLETSGRPRNTQYF
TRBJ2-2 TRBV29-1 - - CSVESGGGGELFF
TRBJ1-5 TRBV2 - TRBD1 CASSGQGFNQPQHF
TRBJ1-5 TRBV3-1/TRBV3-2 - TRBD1 CASSLGTGGRQPQHF
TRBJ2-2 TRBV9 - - CASSVESRGRGTGELFF
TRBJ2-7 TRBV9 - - CASSVDLALTYEQYF
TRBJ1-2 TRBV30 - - CAWKDIYGYTF
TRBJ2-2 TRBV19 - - CASRGTGELFF
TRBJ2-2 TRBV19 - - CASSIAIRGELFF
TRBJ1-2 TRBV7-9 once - CASSLDGGTPYMF
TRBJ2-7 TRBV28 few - CASSPGTPPHEQYF
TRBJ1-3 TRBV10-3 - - CAISDSAPSGNTIYF
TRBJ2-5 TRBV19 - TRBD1 CASSDRVGETQYF